The sequence of this T cell receptor beta chain was determined in a study of T cells in Graves' hyperthyroidism and ophthalmopathy. Out of less than 12 ml of fresh peripheral blood came the PBMCs. It was RNA transcripts that yielded the amplified TCR beta CDR3 regions. A first-round RT-PCR of the TCR CDR3 used the HTBI primer set. In TCRdb, the multiplex PCR reads were re-called with MiXCR into one record per CDR3 protein. The sample includes some 600,000 distinct CDR3 sequences, approximately 15% of them seen just once. This clonotype has only a few counts. What it binds is not known. CDR1 is SEHNR and CDR2 is FQNEAQ in the germline V gene (reference sequence). Trimming pared 2 bases from V and 1 base from J, leaving 6 bases between. CDR3 size: 14 residues. Whole-study results and caveats: Blood also carried most thyroid clonotypes expanded above 0.001. The model identified upcoming ophthalmopathy a median approximately 6.4 months ahead of onset.

This TCR was sampled from a woman in her twenties or thirties with Graves' hyperthyroidism that later progressed to Graves' ophthalmopathy. The rearrangement joins TRBV7-9 to TRBJ2-1, with D maybe TRBD2 (5 bases). Sequenced material: blood. CDR3 bases: TGTGCCAGCAGCTTACTAGCTTCCTACAATGAGCAGTTCTTC. It encodes CASSLLASYNEQFF.